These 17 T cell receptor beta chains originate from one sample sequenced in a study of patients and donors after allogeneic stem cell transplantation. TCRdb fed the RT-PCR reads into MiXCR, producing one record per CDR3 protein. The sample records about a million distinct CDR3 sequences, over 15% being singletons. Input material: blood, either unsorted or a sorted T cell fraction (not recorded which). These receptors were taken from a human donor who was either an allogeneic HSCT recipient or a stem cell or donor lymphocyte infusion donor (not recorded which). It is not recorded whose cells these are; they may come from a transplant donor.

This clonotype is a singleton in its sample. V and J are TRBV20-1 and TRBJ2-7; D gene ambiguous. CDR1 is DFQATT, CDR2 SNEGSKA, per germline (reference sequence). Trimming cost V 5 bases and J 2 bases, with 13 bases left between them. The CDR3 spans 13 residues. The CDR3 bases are TGCAGTGCTTCGCAGACCGTAACCTACGAGCAGTACTTC. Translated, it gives CSASQTVTYEQYF.

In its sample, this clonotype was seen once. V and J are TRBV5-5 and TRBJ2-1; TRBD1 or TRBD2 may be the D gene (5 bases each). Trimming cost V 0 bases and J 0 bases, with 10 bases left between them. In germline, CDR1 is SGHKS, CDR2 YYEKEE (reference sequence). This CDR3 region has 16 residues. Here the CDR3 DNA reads TGTGCCAGCAGCTTGGAATGGGGGAGCTCCTACAATGAGCAGTTCTTC. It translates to CASSLEWGSSYNEQFF.

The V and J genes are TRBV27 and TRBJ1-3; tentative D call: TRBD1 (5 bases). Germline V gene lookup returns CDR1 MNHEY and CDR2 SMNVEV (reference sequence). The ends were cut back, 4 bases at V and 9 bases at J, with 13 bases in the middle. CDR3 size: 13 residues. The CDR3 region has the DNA TGTGCCAGCAGTTGGGCCGCCGGGGCCACCATATATTTT. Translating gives CASSWAAGATIYF.

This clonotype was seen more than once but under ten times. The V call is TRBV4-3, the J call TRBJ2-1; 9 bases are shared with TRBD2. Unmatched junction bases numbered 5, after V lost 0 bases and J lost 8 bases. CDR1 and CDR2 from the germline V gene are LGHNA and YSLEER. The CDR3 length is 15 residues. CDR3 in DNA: TGCGCCAGCAGCCAAGATAGGGGGACTAGCTATGAGCAGTTCTTC. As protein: CASSQDRGTSYEQFF.

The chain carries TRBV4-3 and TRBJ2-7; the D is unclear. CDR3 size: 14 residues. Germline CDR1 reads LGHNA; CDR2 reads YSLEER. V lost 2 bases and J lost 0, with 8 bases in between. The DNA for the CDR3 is TGCGCCAGCAGCCAATCTTCCAGCTCCTACGAGCAGTACTTC. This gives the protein CASSQSSSSYEQYF.

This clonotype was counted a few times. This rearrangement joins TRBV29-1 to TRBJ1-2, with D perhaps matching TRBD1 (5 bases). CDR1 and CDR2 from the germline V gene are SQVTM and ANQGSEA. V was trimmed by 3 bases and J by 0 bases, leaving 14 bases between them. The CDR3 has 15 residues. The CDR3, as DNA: TGCAGCGTTGATCCCGGGACGGATGCTAACTATGGCTACACCTTC. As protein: CSVDPGTDANYGYTF.

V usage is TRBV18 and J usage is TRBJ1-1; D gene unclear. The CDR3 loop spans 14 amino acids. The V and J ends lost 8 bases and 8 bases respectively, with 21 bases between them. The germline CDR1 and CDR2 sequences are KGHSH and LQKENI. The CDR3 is CASARHRKEEEAFF. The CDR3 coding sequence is TGTGCCAGCGCCCGACATCGGAAGGAAGAGGAAGCTTTCTTT.

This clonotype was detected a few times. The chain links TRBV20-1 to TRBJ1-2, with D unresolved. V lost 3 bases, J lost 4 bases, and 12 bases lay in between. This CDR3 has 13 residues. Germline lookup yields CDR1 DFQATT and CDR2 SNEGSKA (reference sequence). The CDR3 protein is CSASRETLYGYTF. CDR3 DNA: TGCAGTGCTAGTCGGGAGACACTCTATGGCTACACCTTC.

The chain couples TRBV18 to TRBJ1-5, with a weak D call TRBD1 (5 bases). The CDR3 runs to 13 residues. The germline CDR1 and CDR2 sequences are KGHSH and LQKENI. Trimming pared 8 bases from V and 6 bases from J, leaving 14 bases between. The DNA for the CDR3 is TGTGCCAGCAAAACAGGTTTAGGTCAGCCCCAGCATTTT. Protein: CASKTGLGQPQHF.

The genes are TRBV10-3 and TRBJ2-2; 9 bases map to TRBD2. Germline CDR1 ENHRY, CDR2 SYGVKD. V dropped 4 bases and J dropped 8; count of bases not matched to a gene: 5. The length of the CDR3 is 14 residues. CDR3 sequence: CAISATSGGGELFF. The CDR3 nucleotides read TGTGCCATCAGTGCGACTAGCGGAGGGGGGGAGCTGTTTTTT.

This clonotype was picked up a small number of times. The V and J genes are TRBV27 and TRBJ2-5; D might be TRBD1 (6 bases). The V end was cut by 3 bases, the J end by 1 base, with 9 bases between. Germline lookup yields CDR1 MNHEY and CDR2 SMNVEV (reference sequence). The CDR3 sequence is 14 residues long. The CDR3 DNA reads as TGTGCCAGCAGTTTTTCCAGGGGCCAAGAGACCCAGTACTTC. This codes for CASSFSRGQETQYF.

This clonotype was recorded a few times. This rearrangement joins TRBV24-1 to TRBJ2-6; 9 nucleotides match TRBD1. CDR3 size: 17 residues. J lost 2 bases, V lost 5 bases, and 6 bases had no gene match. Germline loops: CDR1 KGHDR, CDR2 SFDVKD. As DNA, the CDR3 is TGTGCCACCAGTGTGGGGACAGGGAATGCTGGGGCCAACGTCCTGACTTTC. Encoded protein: CATSVGTGNAGANVLTF.

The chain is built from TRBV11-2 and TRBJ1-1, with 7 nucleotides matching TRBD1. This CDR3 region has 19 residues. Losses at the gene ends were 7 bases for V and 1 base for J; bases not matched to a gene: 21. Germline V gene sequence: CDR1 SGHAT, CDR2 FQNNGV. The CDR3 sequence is CASTTSGGKGDRENTEAFF. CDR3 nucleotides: TGTGCCAGCACCACATCCGGGGGTAAAGGAGACAGGGAGAACACTGAAGCTTTCTTT.

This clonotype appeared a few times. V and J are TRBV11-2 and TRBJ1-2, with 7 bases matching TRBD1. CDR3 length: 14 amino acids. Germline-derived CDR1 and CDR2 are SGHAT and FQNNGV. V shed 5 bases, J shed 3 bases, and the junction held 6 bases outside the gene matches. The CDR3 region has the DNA TGTGCCAGCAGCGCGCCCGGGACAGACTATGGCTACACCTTC. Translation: CASSAPGTDYGYTF. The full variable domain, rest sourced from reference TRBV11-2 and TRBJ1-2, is EAGVAQSPRYKIIEKRQSVAFWCNPISGHATLYWYQQILGQGPKLLIQFQNNGVVDDSQLPKDRFSAERLKGVDSTLKIQPAKLEDSAVYLCASSAPGTDYGYTFGSGTRLTVV.

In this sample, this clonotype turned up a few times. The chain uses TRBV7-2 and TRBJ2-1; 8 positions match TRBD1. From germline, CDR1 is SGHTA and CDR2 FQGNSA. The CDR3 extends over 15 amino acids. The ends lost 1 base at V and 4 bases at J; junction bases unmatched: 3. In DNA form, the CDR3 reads TGTGCCAGCAGCTTAGAGGGACAGGTATACAATGAGCAGTTCTTC. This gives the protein CASSLEGQVYNEQFF.

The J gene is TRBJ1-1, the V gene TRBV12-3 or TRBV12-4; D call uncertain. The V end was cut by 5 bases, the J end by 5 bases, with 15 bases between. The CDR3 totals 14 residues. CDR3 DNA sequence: TGTGCCAGCAGTGGGAGTCACTGGCGGACTGAAGCTTTCTTT. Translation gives CASSGSHWRTEAFF.

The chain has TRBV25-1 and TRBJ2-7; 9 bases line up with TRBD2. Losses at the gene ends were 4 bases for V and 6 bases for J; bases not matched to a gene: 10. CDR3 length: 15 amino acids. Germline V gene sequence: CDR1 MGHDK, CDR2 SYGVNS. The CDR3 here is CASSATEAGGCEQYF. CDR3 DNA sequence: TGTGCCAGCAGTGCTACGGAAGCGGGAGGCTGCGAGCAGTACTTC.